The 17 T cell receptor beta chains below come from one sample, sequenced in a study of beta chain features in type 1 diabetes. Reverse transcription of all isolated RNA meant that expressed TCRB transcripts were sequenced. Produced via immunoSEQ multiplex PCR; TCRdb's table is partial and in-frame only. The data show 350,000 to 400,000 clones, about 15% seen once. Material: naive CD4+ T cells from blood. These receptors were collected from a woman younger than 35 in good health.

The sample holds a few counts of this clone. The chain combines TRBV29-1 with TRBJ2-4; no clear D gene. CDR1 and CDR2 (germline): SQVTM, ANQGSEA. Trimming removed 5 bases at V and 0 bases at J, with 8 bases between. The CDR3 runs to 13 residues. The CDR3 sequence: CSVRLLAKNIQYF. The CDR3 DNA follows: TGCAGCGTTAGACTTTTAGCCAAAAACATTCAGTACTTC.

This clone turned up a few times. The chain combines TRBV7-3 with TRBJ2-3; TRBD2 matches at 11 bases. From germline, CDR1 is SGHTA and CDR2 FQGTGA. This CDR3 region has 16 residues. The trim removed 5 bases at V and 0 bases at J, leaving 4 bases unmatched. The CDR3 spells CASSPRTSGSTDTQYF. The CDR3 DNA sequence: TGTGCCAGCAGCCCCCGGACTAGCGGGAGCACAGATACGCAGTATTTT.

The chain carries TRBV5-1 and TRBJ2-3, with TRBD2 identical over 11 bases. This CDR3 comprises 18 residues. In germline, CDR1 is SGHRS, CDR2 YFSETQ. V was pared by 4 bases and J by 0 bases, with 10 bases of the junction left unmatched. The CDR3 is CASSTAGTSGASTDTQYF. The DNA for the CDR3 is TGCGCCAGCAGCACCGCCGGGACTAGCGGTGCTAGCACAGATACGCAGTATTTT.

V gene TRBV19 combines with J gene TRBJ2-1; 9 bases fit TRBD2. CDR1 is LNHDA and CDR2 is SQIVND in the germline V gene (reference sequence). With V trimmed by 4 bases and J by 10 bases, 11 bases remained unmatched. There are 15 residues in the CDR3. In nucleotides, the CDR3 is TGTGCCAGTAGTACGTACGCGGGAGGGTCCGTAGAGCAGTTCTTC. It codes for CASSTYAGGSVEQFF.

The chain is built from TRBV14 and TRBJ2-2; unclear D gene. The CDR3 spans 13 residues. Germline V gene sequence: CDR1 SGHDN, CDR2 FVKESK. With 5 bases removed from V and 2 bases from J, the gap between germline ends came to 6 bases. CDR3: CASSWANTGELFF. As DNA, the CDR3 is TGTGCCAGCAGCTGGGCAAACACCGGGGAGCTGTTTTTT. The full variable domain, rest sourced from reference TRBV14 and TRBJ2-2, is EAGVTQFPSHSVIEKGQTVTLRCDPISGHDNLYWYRRVMGKEIKFLLHFVKESKQDESGMPNNRFLAERTGGTYSTLKVQPAELEDSGVYFCASSWANTGELFFGEGSRLTVL.

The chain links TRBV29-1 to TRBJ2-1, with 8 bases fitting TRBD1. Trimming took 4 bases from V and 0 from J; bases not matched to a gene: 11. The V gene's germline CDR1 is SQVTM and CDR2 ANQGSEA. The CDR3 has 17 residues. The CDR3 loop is CSVGFGQGIDSYNEQFF. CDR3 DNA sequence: TGCAGCGTTGGATTCGGACAGGGAATAGACTCCTACAATGAGCAGTTCTTC.

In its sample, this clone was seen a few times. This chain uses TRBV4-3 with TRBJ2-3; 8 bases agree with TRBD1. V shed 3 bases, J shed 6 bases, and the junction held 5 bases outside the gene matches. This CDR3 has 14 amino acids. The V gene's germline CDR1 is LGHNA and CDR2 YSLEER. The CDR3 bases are TGCGCCAGCAGCCAGGACAGGGTAGGGGATACGCAGTATTTT. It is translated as CASSQDRVGDTQYF.

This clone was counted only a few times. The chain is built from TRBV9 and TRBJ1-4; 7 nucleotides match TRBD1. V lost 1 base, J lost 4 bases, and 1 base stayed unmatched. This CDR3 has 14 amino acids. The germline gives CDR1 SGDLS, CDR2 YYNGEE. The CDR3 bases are TGTGCCAGCAGCGTAAGGGGGCTTAATGAAAAACTGTTTTTT. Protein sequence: CASSVRGLNEKLFF.

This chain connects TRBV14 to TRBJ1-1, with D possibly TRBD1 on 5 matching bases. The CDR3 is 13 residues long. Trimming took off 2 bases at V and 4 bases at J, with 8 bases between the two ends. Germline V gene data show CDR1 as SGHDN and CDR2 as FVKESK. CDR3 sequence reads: CASSQQGPTEAFF. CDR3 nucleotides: TGTGCCAGCAGCCAACAGGGCCCCACTGAAGCTTTCTTT.

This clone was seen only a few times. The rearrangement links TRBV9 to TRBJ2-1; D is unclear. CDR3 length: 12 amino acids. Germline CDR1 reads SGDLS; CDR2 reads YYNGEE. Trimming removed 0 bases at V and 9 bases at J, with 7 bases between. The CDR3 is CASSVATGEQFF. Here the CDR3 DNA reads TGTGCCAGCAGCGTAGCGACGGGTGAGCAGTTCTTC.

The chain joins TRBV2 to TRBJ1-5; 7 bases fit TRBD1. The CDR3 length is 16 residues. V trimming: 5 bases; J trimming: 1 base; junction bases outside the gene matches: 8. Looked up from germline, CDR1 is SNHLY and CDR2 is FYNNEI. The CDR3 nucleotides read TGTGCCAGCAGTCCCGAGGGGGCGAGAAGCAATCAGCCCCAGCATTTT. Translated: CASSPEGARSNQPQHF.

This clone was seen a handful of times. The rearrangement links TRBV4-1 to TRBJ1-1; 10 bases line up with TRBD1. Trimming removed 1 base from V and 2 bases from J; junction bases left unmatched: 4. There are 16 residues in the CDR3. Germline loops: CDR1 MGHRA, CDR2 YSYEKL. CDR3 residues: CASSQGTGGDNTEAFF. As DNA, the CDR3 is TGCGCCAGCAGCCAAGGGACAGGGGGGGATAACACTGAAGCTTTCTTT.

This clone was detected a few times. CDR3 in amino acids: CASSQVASGTYEQYF. The CDR3 coding sequence is TGTGCCAGCAGCCAAGTTGCTAGCGGTACCTACGAGCAGTACTTC. This sequence joins TRBV4-2 and TRBJ2-7, with TRBD2 matching 7 bases. Germline loops: CDR1 LGHNA, CDR2 YNFKEQ. V was pared by 1 base and J by 2 bases, with 5 bases of the junction left unmatched. CDR3 length: 15 amino acids.

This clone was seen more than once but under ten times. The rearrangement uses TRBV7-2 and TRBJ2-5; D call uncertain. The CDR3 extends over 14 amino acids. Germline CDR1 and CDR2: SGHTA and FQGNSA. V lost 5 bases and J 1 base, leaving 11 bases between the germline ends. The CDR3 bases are TGTGCCAGCAGCCCCCCTTCGCGCCAAGAGACCCAGTACTTC. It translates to CASSPPSRQETQYF.

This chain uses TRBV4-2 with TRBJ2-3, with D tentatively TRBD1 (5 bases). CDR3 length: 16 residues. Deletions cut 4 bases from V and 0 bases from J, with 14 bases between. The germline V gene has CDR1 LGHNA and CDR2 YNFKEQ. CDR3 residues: CASSLNARVSTDTQYF. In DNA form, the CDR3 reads TGTGCCAGCAGCCTAAACGCCAGGGTCAGCACAGATACGCAGTATTTT.

The chain's CDR3 is CASSIAGPANTEAFF. DNA of the CDR3: TGTGCCAGTAGTATCGCGGGGCCAGCCAACACTGAAGCTTTCTTT. This chain connects TRBV19 to TRBJ1-1, with a tentative D call TRBD1 (5 bases). Germline loops: CDR1 LNHDA, CDR2 SQIVND (reference sequence). The CDR3 contains 15 residues. Between the trimmed V and J ends, which lost 3 bases and 2 bases, there was a span of 13 bases.

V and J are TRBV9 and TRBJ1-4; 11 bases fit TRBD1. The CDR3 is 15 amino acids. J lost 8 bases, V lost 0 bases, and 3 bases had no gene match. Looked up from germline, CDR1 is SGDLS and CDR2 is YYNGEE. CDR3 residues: CASSVDGTGGEKLFF. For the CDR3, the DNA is TGTGCCAGCAGCGTAGATGGGACAGGGGGAGAAAAACTGTTTTTT. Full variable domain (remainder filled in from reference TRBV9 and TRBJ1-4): DSGVTQTPKHLITATGQRVTLRCSPRSGDLSVYWYQQSLDQGLQFLIQYYNGEERAKGNILERFSAQQFPDLHSELNLSSLELGDSALYFCASSVDGTGGEKLFFGSGTQLSVL.